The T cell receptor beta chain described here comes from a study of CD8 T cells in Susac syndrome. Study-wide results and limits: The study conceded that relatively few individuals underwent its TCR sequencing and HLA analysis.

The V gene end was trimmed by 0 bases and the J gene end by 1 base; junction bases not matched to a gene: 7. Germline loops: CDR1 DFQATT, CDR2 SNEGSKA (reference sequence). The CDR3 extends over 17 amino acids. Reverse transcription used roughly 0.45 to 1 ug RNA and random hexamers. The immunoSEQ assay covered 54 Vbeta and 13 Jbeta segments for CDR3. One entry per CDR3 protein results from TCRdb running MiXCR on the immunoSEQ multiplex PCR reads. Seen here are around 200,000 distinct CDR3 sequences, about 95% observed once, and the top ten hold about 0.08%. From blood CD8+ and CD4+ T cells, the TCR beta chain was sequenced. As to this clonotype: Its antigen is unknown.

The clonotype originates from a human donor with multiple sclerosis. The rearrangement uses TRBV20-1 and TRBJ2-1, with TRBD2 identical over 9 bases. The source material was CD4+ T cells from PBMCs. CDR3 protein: CSARDRIAGESYNEQFF. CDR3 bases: TGCAGTGCTAGAGATAGGATAGCGGGGGAGTCCTACAATGAGCAGTTCTTC.